The sequence of this TCR beta chain was determined in a study of CD8+ T cells in alopecia areata. This CDR3 has 15 residues. The germline V gene encodes CDR1 SGHNT and CDR2 YYREEE (reference sequence). The J segment lost 3 bases and the V segment lost 3 bases, leaving 6 bases of the junction unmatched. Following extraction, RNA underwent reverse transcription to cDNA, which served as the sequencing template. Repertoires were generated with immunoSEQ multiplex PCR, while TCRdb's copy carries only in-frame clones and drops some. The repertoire holds around 210,000 clones, 64% seen once, with 4.2% in the top ten. As for treatment: oral pan-JAK inhibitor, 5-10 mg twice daily.

V and J are TRBV5-4 and TRBJ2-7; 10 bases line up with TRBD1. The source was CD4+ T cells sorted from blood, collected at week 4, from a patient treated with tofacitinib. The TCR originated in a human donor with alopecia areata. CDR3 nucleotide sequence: TGTGCCAGCAGCTCGGGGACAGGGGATATCTACGAGCAGTACTTC. Encoded protein: CASSSGTGDIYEQYF.